These 25 T cell receptor beta chains were sequenced from one sample in a study of CD8 T cells in ankylosing spondylitis. TCRdb processed the 5' RACE reads anew with MiXCR; each CDR3 protein has one entry. The table shows 150,000 to 200,000 distinct CDR3 sequences, with around 32% occurring only once. Source material: synovial fluid, either unsorted or a sorted T cell fraction (not recorded which). The receptors come from a male donor with ankylosing spondylitis.

A few counts support this clonotype. The chain employs TRBV7-9 and TRBJ2-3; the match to TRBD2 covers 11 bases. Germline assignment: CDR1 SEHNR and CDR2 FQNEAQ (reference sequence). V lost 5 bases and J lost 1; bases outside the gene matches: 5. The CDR3 length is 16 residues. The CDR3 loop reads CASSPGSGRGTDTQYF. The CDR3 coding sequence is TGTGCCAGCAGCCCGGGTAGCGGGAGGGGCACAGATACGCAGTATTTT.

The genes are TRBV12-3 or TRBV12-4 and TRBJ1-1; 10 bases fit TRBD1. There are 15 residues in the CDR3. J was trimmed by 5 bases and V by 4 bases; bases with no gene match: 7. The CDR3 sequence: CASSSLTGGKTEAFF. The CDR3 DNA sequence: TGTGCCAGCAGTTCGCTGACAGGGGGCAAAACTGAAGCTTTCTTT.

The rearrangement uses TRBV20-1 and TRBJ2-7, with TRBD1 matching over 7 bases. Trimming took 2 bases from V and 3 from J; bases not matched to a gene: 1. The CDR3 is 12 amino acids. Germline V gene sequence: CDR1 DFQATT, CDR2 SNEGSKA (reference sequence). The DNA for the CDR3 is TGCAGTGCTAGACCAGGGGGCTACGAGCAGTACTTC. Residues: CSARPGGYEQYF.

This clonotype has a single count. This sequence joins TRBV29-1 and TRBJ2-5, with 10 nucleotides matching TRBD1. CDR1 and CDR2 from the germline V gene are SQVTM and ANQGSEA. The CDR3 runs 15 residues. V shed 6 bases and J 1 base; nucleotides not matched to a gene: 8. The CDR3 spells CSVTFGTGAQETQYF. The CDR3 DNA follows: TGCAGCGTCACCTTCGGGACAGGGGCCCAAGAGACCCAGTACTTC.

This clonotype was observed many times. The chain uses TRBV2 and TRBJ2-1; D remains unclear. This CDR3 is 15 amino acids long. The germline V and J ends were trimmed by 3 bases and 7 bases, with 16 bases remaining between them. Germline V gene sequence: CDR1 SNHLY, CDR2 FYNNEI. The CDR3 loop reads CASSDAWYESNEQFF. CDR3 coding DNA: TGTGCCAGCAGTGATGCCTGGTACGAGTCTAATGAGCAGTTCTTC.

This chain connects TRBV29-1 to TRBJ2-1; 12 bases line up with TRBD2. The CDR3 has 17 residues. The V gene's germline CDR1 is SQVTM and CDR2 ANQGSEA. With V trimmed by 1 base and J by 5 bases, 9 bases remained unmatched. CDR3 in amino acids: CSVEGLAGGQLNNEQFF. For the CDR3, the DNA is TGCAGCGTTGAAGGGCTAGCGGGAGGGCAATTAAACAATGAGCAGTTCTTC.

This clonotype has more than one count but fewer than ten. The CDR3 DNA is TGTGCCAGCAGCTCACTAGCGGGGGTCTACAATGAGCAGTTCTTC. Translating it yields CASSSLAGVYNEQFF. This chain joins TRBV7-9 and TRBJ2-1, with 11 bases fitting TRBD2. This CDR3 comprises 15 residues. Germline V gives CDR1 SEHNR, CDR2 FQNEAQ (reference sequence). V trimming: 4 bases; J trimming: 3 bases; junction bases outside the gene matches: 2.

This clonotype has more than one count but fewer than ten. V and J are TRBV5-1 and TRBJ1-2; 8 bases line up with TRBD1. CDR3 length: 14 amino acids. The J segment lost 3 bases and the V segment lost 4 bases, leaving 5 bases of the junction unmatched. Germline V CDR1 and CDR2: SGHRS, YFSETQ. CDR3 bases: TGCGCCAGCAGCCACCCGGGACAGGACTATGGCTACACCTTC. It specifies CASSHPGQDYGYTF.

This chain joins TRBV10-2 and TRBJ1-1, with 12 positions matching TRBD1. The V segment lost 6 bases and the J segment 4 bases; nucleotides outside the gene matches: 9. There are 16 residues in the CDR3. Germline-derived CDR1 and CDR2 are WSHSY and SAAADI. The CDR3 nucleotides read TGCGCCAGCAGCAAGGGACAGGGGGCGAGTGGCACTGAAGCTTTCTTT. This codes for CASSKGQGASGTEAFF.

There are a few counts of this clonotype. The chain joins TRBV25-1 to TRBJ1-4; TRBD1 agrees at 10 bases. The CDR3 covers 16 residues. After removal of 6 bases from V and 4 bases from J, the junction contained 8 bases not matched to a gene. In germline, CDR1 is MGHDK, CDR2 SYGVNS. The CDR3 bases are TGTGCCAGCAGCCCCCCCCGGGACAGGGGTAATGAAAAACTGTTTTTT. Residues: CASSPPRDRGNEKLFF. The whole variable domain, remainder taken from reference TRBV25-1 and TRBJ1-4, is EADIYQTPRYLVIGTGKKITLECSQTMGHDKMYWYQQDPGMELHLIHYSYGVNSTEKGDLSSESTVSRIRTEHFPLTLESARPSHTSQYLCASSPPRDRGNEKLFFGSGTQLSVL.

A few counts support this clonotype. This rearrangement joins TRBV25-1 to TRBJ2-2, with D uncertain. The germline CDR1 and CDR2 sequences are MGHDK and SYGVNS. This CDR3 has 15 residues. V was pared by 1 base and J by 6 bases, with 12 bases between. CDR3 in amino acids: CASSEFGVFPGELFF. CDR3 nucleotide sequence: TGTGCCAGCAGTGAATTTGGGGTTTTTCCCGGGGAGCTGTTTTTT.

The chain recombines TRBV5-1 with TRBJ1-5, with 7 bases that match TRBD1. CDR3 length: 14 residues. Germline V gene lookup returns CDR1 SGHRS and CDR2 YFSETQ. The junction had 7 bases not matched to a gene; V was cut back by 3 bases and J by 7 bases. The CDR3 sequence: CASSSTGEGQPQHF. In DNA form, the CDR3 reads TGCGCCAGCAGCTCAACAGGGGAAGGCCAGCCCCAGCATTTT.

This chain uses TRBV20-1 with TRBJ2-4; D uncertain. There are 14 residues in the CDR3. Germline CDR1 is DFQATT and CDR2 is SNEGSKA (reference sequence). Trimming took off 3 bases at V and 1 base at J, with 10 bases between the two ends. The CDR3 loop reads CSASSTSAKNIQYF. In DNA form, the CDR3 reads TGCAGTGCTAGTTCCACATCGGCCAAAAACATTCAGTACTTC.

This clonotype appeared a few times. The V gene is TRBV7-8, the J gene TRBJ1-6, with TRBD1 matching over 8 bases. Germline trimming cut 3 bases from V and 8 bases from J; bases unmatched to any gene: 3. Germline loops: CDR1 SGHVS, CDR2 FQNEAQ. CDR3 size: 14 residues. The DNA for the CDR3 is TGTGCCAGCAGCTTTGCGACAGGGGATTCACCCCTCCACTTT. Its protein is CASSFATGDSPLHF.

V is TRBV4-2 and J is TRBJ2-1, with 10 bases identical to TRBD2. CDR1 and CDR2 from the germline V gene are LGHNA and YNFKEQ. CDR3 size: 16 residues. V trimming: 0 bases; J trimming: 12 bases; junction bases outside the gene matches: 11. CDR3 amino acids: CASSQDRAGGGLGQFF. The CDR3 region has the DNA TGTGCCAGCAGCCAAGACAGAGCGGGAGGGGGGCTGGGGCAGTTCTTC.

As concerns this clonotype: One end of the junction fails to match germline, which may point to a read error. This sequence joins TRBV6-5 and TRBJ2-7, with 9 bases identical to TRBD1. The CDR3 spans 16 residues. Per germline, CDR1 MNHEY and CDR2 SVGAGI. As DNA, the CDR3 is TGTGCCAGCAGTTCCAAGAGACCGGGACAGGGCTACGAGCAGAACTTC. This codes for CASSSKRPGQGYEQNF.

This sequence joins TRBV6-1 and TRBJ2-2; D is uncertain. The CDR3 has 14 residues. In germline, CDR1 is MNHNS, CDR2 SASEGT. V was trimmed by 5 bases and J by 0 bases, leaving 7 bases between them. The CDR3, as DNA: TGTGCCAGCAGTCAGTACGCGAACACCGGGGAGCTGTTTTTT. It is translated as CASSQYANTGELFF.

This clonotype was detected many times. This chain connects TRBV2 to TRBJ1-5; 7 bases align to TRBD1. The CDR3 is 16 amino acids. The germline CDR1 and CDR2 sequences are SNHLY and FYNNEI. J lost 4 bases, V lost 3 bases, and 9 bases had no gene match. The CDR3 is CASSEGSGGGNQPQHF. The DNA of the CDR3 is TGTGCCAGCAGTGAGGGCTCAGGGGGAGGTAATCAGCCCCAGCATTTT.

The chain joins TRBV20-1 to TRBJ1-2; weak D call: TRBD1 (5 bases). V was cut by 1 base and J by 3 bases, with 12 bases left in between. CDR3 length: 14 residues. CDR1 is DFQATT and CDR2 is SNEGSKA in the germline V gene (reference sequence). The chain's CDR3 is CSARGVGVDYGYTF. The CDR3 nucleotides are TGCAGTGCTAGAGGGGTGGGGGTCGACTATGGCTACACCTTC.

This clonotype was found many times. This chain connects TRBV21-1 to TRBJ1-1; the table names TRBD1, a call not compared with the DNA. TRBV21-1 is a documented pseudogene. CDR3 size: 17 residues. CDR3 region: CASSIPPYRDTNTEAFF. DNA for the CDR3: TGTGCCAGCAGCATTCCCCCCTACAGGGATACGAACACTGAAGCTTTCTTT.

This clonotype occurred a few times. The J gene is TRBJ1-1, the V gene TRBV5-1, with 7 bases aligning to TRBD1. The CDR3 is made up of 14 amino acids. Germline assignment: CDR1 SGHRS and CDR2 YFSETQ. With 2 bases clipped from V and 4 bases from J, the junction kept 5 bases outside the gene matches. CDR3 protein: CASSFRGLGTEAFF. CDR3 nucleotide sequence: TGCGCCAGCAGCTTCAGGGGGTTGGGCACTGAAGCTTTCTTT.

The chain links TRBV21-1 to TRBJ2-2; the table's D call, TRBD1, was not checked against the DNA. TRBV21-1 is marked as a pseudogene. CDR3 size: 15 residues. The CDR3 sequence is CASSKAGQRGRELFF. In DNA form, the CDR3 reads TGTGCCAGCAGCAAAGCTGGGCAGCGGGGGCGGGAGCTGTTTTTT.

V and J are TRBV5-1 and TRBJ1-1; possible D gene TRBD1, 6 bases. V lost 0 bases to trimming and J lost 1 base, with 10 bases between them. Germline V gene data show CDR1 as SGHRS and CDR2 as YFSETQ. The CDR3 has 15 residues. As DNA, the CDR3 is TGCGCCAGCAGCTTGGAGGGGGGAAGGAACACTGAAGCTTTCTTT. Amino acids: CASSLEGGRNTEAFF. Full variable domain (outside the CDR3, taken from reference TRBV5-1 and TRBJ1-1): KAGVTQTPRYLIKTRGQQVTLSCSPISGHRSVSWYQQTPGQGLQFLFEYFSETQRNKGNFPGRFSGRQFSNSRSEMNVSTLELGDSALYLCASSLEGGRNTEAFFGQGTRLTVV.

This clonotype came up many times. This chain links TRBV29-1 with TRBJ1-5; unclear D gene. Trimming pared 6 bases from V and 0 bases from J, leaving 6 bases between. CDR1 and CDR2 (germline): SQVTM, ANQGSEA. The CDR3 sequence is 12 residues long. DNA for the CDR3: TGCAGCGTGACGATTAGCAATCAGCCCCAGCATTTT. Protein: CSVTISNQPQHF.

The V gene is TRBV19, the J gene TRBJ2-1; D is tentatively TRBD1 or TRBD2 (7 bases each). CDR1 and CDR2 from the germline V gene are LNHDA and SQIVND (reference sequence). This CDR3 comprises 15 residues. V lost 3 bases and J lost 4, with 13 bases in between. For the CDR3, the DNA is TGTGCCAGTAGTATGGGAGGGGGACAGTACAATGAGCAGTTCTTC. It yields the protein CASSMGGGQYNEQFF.